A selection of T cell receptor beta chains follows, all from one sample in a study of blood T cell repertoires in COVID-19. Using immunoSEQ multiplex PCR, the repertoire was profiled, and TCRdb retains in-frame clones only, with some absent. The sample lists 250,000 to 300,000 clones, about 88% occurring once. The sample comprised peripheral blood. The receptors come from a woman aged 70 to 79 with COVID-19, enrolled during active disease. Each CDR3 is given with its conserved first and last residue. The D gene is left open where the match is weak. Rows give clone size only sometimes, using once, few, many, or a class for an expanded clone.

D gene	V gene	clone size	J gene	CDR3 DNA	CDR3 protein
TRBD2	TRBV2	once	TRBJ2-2	TGTGCCAGCAGTCCCGGGACTATAAACACCGGGGAGCTGTTTTTT	CASSPGTINTGELFF
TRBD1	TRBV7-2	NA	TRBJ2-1	TGTGCCAGCAGCTTAGACGAAAGGGGGCCGGCTAGAGGTGGGCAGTTCTTC	CASSLDERGPARGGQFF
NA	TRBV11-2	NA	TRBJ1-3	TGTGCCAGCAGCTTAGTATATGGAAACACCATATATTTT	CASSLVYGNTIYF
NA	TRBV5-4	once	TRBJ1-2	TGTGCCAGCAGCTTGGCCCTTGCGGGTAACTATGGCTACACCTTC	CASSLALAGNYGYTF
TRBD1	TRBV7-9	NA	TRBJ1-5	TGTGCCAGCAGCTGGACAGGAGATCAGCCCCAGCATTTT	CASSWTGDQPQHF
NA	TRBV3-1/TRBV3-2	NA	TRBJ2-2	TGTGCCAGCAGCCTTCGGGGGGCATCGAACACCGGGGAGCTGTTTTTT	CASSLRGASNTGELFF
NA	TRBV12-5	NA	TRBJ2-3	TGTGCTAGTGGTCCGCGGGGGCCTAGCACAGATACGCAGTATTTT	CASGPRGPSTDTQYF
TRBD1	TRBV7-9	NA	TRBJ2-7	TGTGCCAGCAGCCCCCAAGGGACAGGAGGGCCGTACGAGCAGTACTTC	CASSPQGTGGPYEQYF
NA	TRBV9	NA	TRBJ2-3	TGTGCCAGCAGCCGTAGAGGAGATACGCAGTATTTT	CASSRRGDTQYF
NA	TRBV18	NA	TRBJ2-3	TGTGCCAGCTCACCTTCCGACATCATAGATACGCAGTATTTT	CASSPSDIIDTQYF
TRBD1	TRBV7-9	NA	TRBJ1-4	TGTGCCAGCAGCGCCGGGGCAGGGGGTAATAATGAAAAACTGTTTTTT	CASSAGAGGNNEKLFF
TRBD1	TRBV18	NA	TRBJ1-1	TGTGCCAGCTCACCAGCACGGACAGGGTTTACTGAAGCTTTCTTT	CASSPARTGFTEAFF
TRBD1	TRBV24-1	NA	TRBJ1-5	TGTGCCACCAGTGATTCCCAGGAGGGGGCGACTGGCAATCAGCCCCAGCATTTT	CATSDSQEGATGNQPQHF
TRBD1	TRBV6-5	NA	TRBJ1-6	TGTGCCAGTGGTCAGGACAGGGAGTCACCCCTCCACTTT	CASGQDRESPLHF
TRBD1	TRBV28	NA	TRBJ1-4	TGTGCCAGCAGCCTGGACAGGACTAATGAAAAACTGTTTTTT	CASSLDRTNEKLFF
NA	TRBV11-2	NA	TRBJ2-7	TGTGCCAGCAGCTCTTACCGGGGGACCTACGAGCAGTACTTC	CASSSYRGTYEQYF
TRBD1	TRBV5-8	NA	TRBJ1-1	TGTGCCAGCAGCCAAAACCCACAACGACAGGGAATGAAGACTGAAGCTTTCTTT	CASSQNPQRQGMKTEAFF
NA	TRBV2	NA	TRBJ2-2	TGTGCCAGTTCCCTAGCGAAATACACCGGGGAGCTGTTTTTT	CASSLAKYTGELFF
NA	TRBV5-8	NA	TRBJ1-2	TGTGCCAGCAGCTTGGCACAGGCTGGCACCTTC	CASSLAQAGTF
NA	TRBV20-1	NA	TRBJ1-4	TGCAGTGCTAGTTCTGGGACACTTAATGAAAAACTGTTTTTT	CSASSGTLNEKLFF
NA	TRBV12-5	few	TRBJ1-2	TGTGCTAGTGGTTTGGTAGTAACAGCTGCTAACTATGGCTACACCTTC	CASGLVVTAANYGYTF
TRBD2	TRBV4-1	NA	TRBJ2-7	TGCGCCAGCAGCCCCCAAGCGGGGGGGCTCGTTTACGAGCAGTACTTC	CASSPQAGGLVYEQYF
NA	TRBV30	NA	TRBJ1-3	TGTGCCTGGAGTGCTTTCTCTGGAAACACCATATATTTT	CAWSAFSGNTIYF
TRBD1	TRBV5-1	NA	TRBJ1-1	TGCGCCAGCAGCGGGACAGGGCAGCCAGCTTTCTTT	CASSGTGQPAFF
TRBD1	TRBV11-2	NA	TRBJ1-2	TGTGCCAGCAGCGCGTCGGGACAGGGACTCTATGGCTACACCTTC	CASSASGQGLYGYTF
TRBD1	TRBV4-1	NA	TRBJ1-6	TGCGCCAGCAACCACCACGGGACAGTCCTTAATTCACCCCTCCACTTT	CASNHHGTVLNSPLHF
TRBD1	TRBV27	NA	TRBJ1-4	TGTGCCAGCAGTCCGGGGACAGCTTATAATGAAAAACTGTTTTTT	CASSPGTAYNEKLFF
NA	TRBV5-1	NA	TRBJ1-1	TGCGCCAGCAGCCGGACAGAGAACACTGAAGCTTTCTTT	CASSRTENTEAFF
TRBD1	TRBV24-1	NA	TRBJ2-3	TGTGCCACCGGAGAGGACAGGGGCCTCACAGATACGCAGTATTTT	CATGEDRGLTDTQYF
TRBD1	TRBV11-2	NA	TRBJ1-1	TGTGCCAGCAGCCCACGTCCGGGACAGGGAATGAACACTGAAGCTTTCTTT	CASSPRPGQGMNTEAFF
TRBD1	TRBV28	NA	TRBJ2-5	TGTGCCAGCAGTTTCTCTTCCAGGGGGAATGGCGAGACCCAGTACTTC	CASSFSSRGNGETQYF
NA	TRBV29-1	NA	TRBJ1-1	TGCAGCGTTGTCCAGGTGAACACTGAAGCTTTCTTT	CSVVQVNTEAFF
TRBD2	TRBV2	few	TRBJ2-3	TGTGCCAGCAGCACGCTAGCGGGGGCCCGCGCAGATACGCAGTATTTT	CASSTLAGARADTQYF
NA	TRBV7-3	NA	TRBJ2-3	TGTGCCAGCAGCCCCGGGGAGAGCACAGATACGCAGTATTTT	CASSPGESTDTQYF
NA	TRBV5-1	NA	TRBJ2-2	TGCGCCAGCCCATTTGACCGGGAGCTAAACACCGGGGAGCTGTTTTTT	CASPFDRELNTGELFF
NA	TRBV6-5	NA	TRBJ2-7	TGTGCCAGCAGCCTAGGGGTCGTACCCTACGAGCAGTACTTC	CASSLGVVPYEQYF
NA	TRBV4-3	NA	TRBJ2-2	TGCGCCAGCAGCCCACAGGGATATGGCACCGGGGAGCTGTTTTTT	CASSPQGYGTGELFF
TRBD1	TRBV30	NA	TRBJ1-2	TGTGCCTGGAGGATCGGGACAGGGACCTATGGCTACACCTTC	CAWRIGTGTYGYTF
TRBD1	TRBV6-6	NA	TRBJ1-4	TGTGCCAGCAGCCGGGACAGAATAACTAATGAAAAACTGTTTTTT	CASSRDRITNEKLFF
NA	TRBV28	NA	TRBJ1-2	TGTGCCAGCAGTCCCACCGACTGGGGCGATGGCTACACCTTC	CASSPTDWGDGYTF
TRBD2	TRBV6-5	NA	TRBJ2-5	TGTGCCAGCCGAACGGGGGGGGCGGAGACCCAGTACTTC	CASRTGGAETQYF
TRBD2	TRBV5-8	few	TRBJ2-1	TGTGCCAGCAGCGTGCGAGCGGGGAGCTCCTACAATGAGCAGTTCTTC	CASSVRAGSSYNEQFF
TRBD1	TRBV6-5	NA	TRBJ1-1	TGTGCCAGCAGTTACGACGGGACAGGGCTCACTGAAGCTTTCTTT	CASSYDGTGLTEAFF
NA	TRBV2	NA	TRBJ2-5	TGTGCCAGCCTTAAGGGGATCAGGACGGAGACCCAGTACTTC	CASLKGIRTETQYF
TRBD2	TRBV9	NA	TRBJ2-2	TGTGCCAGCAGCGGTACCGGGACTAGCTACACCGGGGAGCTGTTTTTT	CASSGTGTSYTGELFF
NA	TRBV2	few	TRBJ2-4	TGTGCCAGCAGCGAACACCTAGAGAACATTCAGTACTTC	CASSEHLENIQYF
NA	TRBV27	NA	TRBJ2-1	TGTGCCAGCAGTTTATTGAGTCGACTGTCTGAGCAGTTCTTC	CASSLLSRLSEQFF
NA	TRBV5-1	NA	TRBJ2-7	TGCGCCAGCAGCTGGACTAAAGGAAGCTACGAGCAGTACTTC	CASSWTKGSYEQYF
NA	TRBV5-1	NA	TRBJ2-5	TGCGCCAGCATCTTCCGAGGGAACCCCCAAGAGACCCAGTACTTC	CASIFRGNPQETQYF
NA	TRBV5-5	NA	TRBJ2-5	TGTGCCAGCAGCTCTGGACAGAGTATGAGAGAGACCCAGTACTTC	CASSSGQSMRETQYF
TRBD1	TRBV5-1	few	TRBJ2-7	TGCGCCAGCAGCTCTGGACAGGGCTCCTACGAGCAGTACTTC	CASSSGQGSYEQYF
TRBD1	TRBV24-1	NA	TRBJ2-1	TGTGCCACCAGTGATGCCTCCGGGACAGGGGTAATCTATGAGCAGTTCTTC	CATSDASGTGVIYEQFF
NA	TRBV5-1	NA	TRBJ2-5	TGCGCCAGCAGCTTGATGGCTAGAGAAGAGACCCAGTACTTC	CASSLMAREETQYF
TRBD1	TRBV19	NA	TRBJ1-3	TGTGCCAGTAATCAAGACAGGGTGGCTGGAAACACCATATATTTT	CASNQDRVAGNTIYF
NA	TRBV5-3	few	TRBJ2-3	TGTGCCAGAAGCTTGGGGGGCCGCGGCACAGATACGCAGTATTTT	CARSLGGRGTDTQYF
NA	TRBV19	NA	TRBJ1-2	TGTGCCAGTAGTATAGGTCGGTTGGACAACTATGTAGGCTACACCTTC	CASSIGRLDNYVGYTF
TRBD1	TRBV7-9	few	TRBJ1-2	TGTGCCAGCAGCCCTGACAGGGTCGGCTACACCTTC	CASSPDRVGYTF
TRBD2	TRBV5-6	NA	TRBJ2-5	TGTGCCAGCAGCGGACTAGCGGGGGGCCAAGAGACCCAGTACTTC	CASSGLAGGQETQYF
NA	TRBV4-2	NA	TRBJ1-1	TGTGCCAGCAGCCAAGGGACAGTGAACACTGAAGCTTTCTTT	CASSQGTVNTEAFF
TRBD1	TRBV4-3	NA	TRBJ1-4	TGCGCCAGCAGCCAAGAATGGGGGACAGGGATGCGGGCTAATGAAAAACTGTTTTTT	CASSQEWGTGMRANEKLFF